One sample yielded the 21 T cell receptor beta chains listed below, sequenced in a study of blood T cell repertoires in COVID-19. Produced via immunoSEQ multiplex PCR; TCRdb's table is partial and in-frame only. The data contain 120,000 to 150,000 clones, about 84% of them singletons. Sequencing input: peripheral blood. Receptors originate from a man aged 55 to 70 with active or convalescent COVID-19.

The rearrangement joins TRBV7-2 to TRBJ1-2, with D unclear. The V gene's germline CDR1 is SGHTA and CDR2 FQGNSA. The CDR3 has 13 amino acids. Trimming cost V 1 base and J 3 bases, with 6 bases left between them. In nucleotides, the CDR3 is TGTGCCAGCAGCTTAGAGCAATACTATGGCTACACCTTC. Translation gives CASSLEQYYGYTF.

J is TRBJ2-3 and V is TRBV15, with 7 bases aligning to TRBD2. The CDR3 has 18 amino acids. V lost 0 bases to trimming and J lost 0 bases; unmatched junction nucleotides: 9. The V gene's germline CDR1 is LNHNV and CDR2 YYDKDF (reference sequence). CDR3 sequence: CATSRDIAGAGSTDTQYF. For the CDR3, the DNA is TGTGCCACCAGCAGAGATATCGCGGGAGCGGGAAGCACAGATACGCAGTATTTT.

This chain joins TRBV14 and TRBJ2-7; 16 bases agree with TRBD2. This CDR3 has 16 residues. The germline V gene has CDR1 SGHDN and CDR2 FVKESK. The V segment lost 4 bases and the J segment 2 bases; nucleotides outside the gene matches: 2. The CDR3, as DNA: TGTGCCAGCAGCCGGGGACTAGCGGGAGGGGCCTACGAGCAGTACTTC. Translation: CASSRGLAGGAYEQYF.

This rearrangement joins TRBV28 to TRBJ2-5, with TRBD2 matching 10 bases. The CDR3 runs 16 residues. Germline-derived CDR1 and CDR2 are MDHEN and SYDVKM. Losses at the gene ends were 6 bases for V and 4 bases for J; bases not matched to a gene: 11. CDR3 in DNA: TGTGCCAGCAGCATCTCCCGGGTAGCGGGAGGAGAGACCCAGTACTTC. Residues: CASSISRVAGGETQYF.

V usage is TRBV28 and J usage is TRBJ1-2; the D gene is possibly TRBD1 (6 bases). V lost 4 bases, J lost 1 base, and 10 bases lay in between. The CDR3 is 14 amino acids. Germline loops: CDR1 MDHEN, CDR2 SYDVKM. The CDR3 region is CASSWTDYNYGYTF. For the CDR3, the DNA is TGTGCCAGCAGTTGGACAGATTATAACTATGGCTACACCTTC.

The chain links TRBV11-2 to TRBJ2-7, with D uncertain. The CDR3 runs to 11 residues. CDR1 and CDR2 from the germline V gene are SGHAT and FQNNGV. V lost 5 bases and J lost 8, with 10 bases in between. The CDR3 spells CASSQSPKQYF. Written as DNA, the CDR3 is TGTGCCAGCAGCCAGTCCCCCAAGCAGTACTTC.

V gene TRBV7-3 combines with J gene TRBJ2-6; D might be TRBD1 (6 bases). Germline V CDR1 and CDR2: SGHTA, FQGTGA. V lost 2 bases to trimming and J lost 2 bases, with 10 bases between them. The CDR3 contains 16 residues. In DNA form, the CDR3 reads TGTGCCAGCAGCTTAGAAGGGACAACTGGGGCCAACGTCCTGACTTTC. Translating it yields CASSLEGTTGANVLTF. Full variable domain (outside the CDR3, taken from reference TRBV7-3 and TRBJ2-6): GAGVSQTPSNKVTEKGKYVELRCDPISGHTALYWYRQSLGQGPEFLIYFQGTGAADDSGLPNDRFFAVRPEGSVSTLKIQRTERGDSAVYLCASSLEGTTGANVLTFGAGSRLTVL.

The rearrangement links TRBV9 to TRBJ1-6, with 7 nucleotides matching TRBD1. The CDR3 contains 17 residues. With 4 bases clipped from V and 3 bases from J, the junction kept 10 bases outside the gene matches. Germline V CDR1 and CDR2: SGDLS, YYNGEE. The CDR3 region is CASSTRQGPSYNSPLHF. The CDR3 bases are TGTGCCAGCAGCACAAGACAGGGACCCAGCTATAATTCACCCCTCCACTTT.

This clone was found a few times. J is TRBJ1-5 and V is TRBV28; D is unresolved. Germline V CDR1 and CDR2: MDHEN, SYDVKM. V lost 2 bases to trimming and J lost 0 bases, with 8 bases between them. This CDR3 contains 15 residues. In DNA, the CDR3 is TGTGCCAGCAGTTTACCCGGGAATAGCAATCAGCCCCAGCATTTT. Translated, it gives CASSLPGNSNQPQHF.

This chain joins TRBV27 and TRBJ2-7; 8 bases match TRBD1. This CDR3 spans 15 amino acids. CDR1 is MNHEY, CDR2 SMNVEV, per germline (reference sequence). Unmatched junction bases numbered 10, after V lost 6 bases and J lost 3 bases. DNA for the CDR3: TGTGCCAGCAGAGACAGGGGAATGCTTCACTACGAGCAGTACTTC. Its protein is CASRDRGMLHYEQYF.

This chain connects TRBV2 to TRBJ1-4, with 11 positions matching TRBD1. Germline V CDR1 and CDR2: SNHLY, FYNNEI. This CDR3 is 17 amino acids long. Trimming took 6 bases from V and 5 from J; bases not matched to a gene: 11. The DNA for the CDR3 is TGTGCCAGCAGCGTGGACAGGGGGCTGTTGGGGAATGAAAAACTGTTTTTT. This sequence encodes CASSVDRGLLGNEKLFF.

The CDR3 region is CASSQRTSTVVGTEAFF. The CDR3 DNA reads TGTGCCAGCAGCCAAAGGACTTCTACGGTCGTGGGCACTGAAGCTTTCTTT. The chain links TRBV4-2 to TRBJ1-1; D uncertain. This CDR3 spans 17 amino acids. The V gene's germline CDR1 is LGHNA and CDR2 YNFKEQ. Trimming pared 2 bases from V and 4 bases from J, leaving 20 bases between.

This chain uses TRBV6-5 with TRBJ2-7, with 10 nucleotides matching TRBD2. V shed 0 bases, J shed 7 bases, and the junction held 9 bases outside the gene matches. Germline V gives CDR1 MNHEY, CDR2 SVGAGI. The CDR3 length is 16 residues. CDR3 nucleotide sequence: TGTGCCAGCAGTTACTCGAGCCTAGCGGGAGCCGGGGAGCAGTACTTC. The encoded protein is CASSYSSLAGAGEQYF.

The V gene is TRBV29-1, the J gene TRBJ1-1; D may be TRBD1 (5 bases). The ends were cut back, 6 bases at V and 3 bases at J, with 14 bases in the middle. This CDR3 comprises 13 residues. Germline lookup yields CDR1 SQVTM and CDR2 ANQGSEA. The CDR3 region is CSVDRGTDTEAFF. The DNA of the CDR3 is TGCAGCGTGGACCGGGGGACGGACACTGAAGCTTTCTTT.

This clone was detected a few times. The J gene is TRBJ2-3, the V gene TRBV9; D unclear. The V gene's germline CDR1 is SGDLS and CDR2 YYNGEE. Trimming removed 3 bases at V and 2 bases at J, with 13 bases between. This CDR3 is 15 amino acids long. The CDR3 DNA follows: TGTGCCAGCAGCGCCCTAGACTTCATCACAGATACGCAGTATTTT. Amino acids: CASSALDFITDTQYF. Filled out from reference TRBV9 and TRBJ2-3, the complete variable domain reads DSGVTQTPKHLITATGQRVTLRCSPRSGDLSVYWYQQSLDQGLQFLIQYYNGEERAKGNILERFSAQQFPDLHSELNLSSLELGDSALYFCASSALDFITDTQYFGPGTRLTVL.

This chain uses TRBV4-3 with TRBJ2-2; D remains ambiguous. This CDR3 is built from 14 residues. Germline V lookup: CDR1 LGHNA, CDR2 YSLEER. Trimming cost V 0 bases and J 7 bases, with 9 bases left between them. The CDR3 sequence is CASSQEPISGELFF. The CDR3 nucleotides are TGCGCCAGCAGCCAAGAACCTATTAGCGGGGAGCTGTTTTTT.

As concerns this clone: The junction and the germline gene differ at one end; a read error may be behind it. This chain links TRBV19 with TRBJ2-7; 10 nucleotides agree with TRBD1. Germline values: CDR1 LNHDA, CDR2 SQIVND (reference sequence). This CDR3 comprises 15 residues. CDR3 nucleotides: TGTGCCAGTAGTGTAGACAGGGGGCTTTCCTACGAGCAGTACTTC. Translated, it gives CASSVDRGLSYEQYF.

This sequence joins TRBV12-5 and TRBJ2-3; a weak D match, TRBD1 (6 bases). Trimming left V 1 base short and J 1 base short, with 6 bases between. CDR1 is LGHNT, CDR2 FRNRAP, per germline. The CDR3 runs 14 residues. The CDR3 loop is CASGLEGGTDTQYF. CDR3 nucleotide sequence: TGTGCTAGTGGTTTGGAGGGGGGCACAGATACGCAGTATTTT.

The count of this clone is one. V usage is TRBV29-1 and J usage is TRBJ1-3, with D possibly matching TRBD1 (6 bases). Trimming removed 7 bases at V and 0 bases at J, with 10 bases between. Germline V gives CDR1 SQVTM, CDR2 ANQGSEA. The CDR3 sequence is 13 residues long. This CDR3 reads CSADSFSGNTIYF. For the CDR3, the DNA is TGCAGCGCGGACAGTTTCTCTGGAAACACCATATATTTT.

CDR3 DNA: TGCAGCGTTGCCGGGCAGGGTAGGGCAATGGTTGATGGCTACACCTTC. It encodes CSVAGQGRAMVDGYTF. This sequence joins TRBV29-1 and TRBJ1-2, with D maybe TRBD1 (5 bases). Germline V lookup: CDR1 SQVTM, CDR2 ANQGSEA. V was shortened by 4 bases and J by 6 bases, with 24 bases between the two germline ends. There are 16 residues in the CDR3.

The chain is built from TRBV24-1 and TRBJ2-1; 12 bases align to TRBD2. The CDR3 is 16 amino acids. Germline-derived CDR1 and CDR2 are KGHDR and SFDVKD. V dropped 5 bases and J dropped 8; count of bases not matched to a gene: 9. CDR3 nucleotides: TGTGCCACCAGTGCCCGTCCTAGCGGGAGGGCCGATGAGCAGTTCTTC. Protein sequence: CATSARPSGRADEQFF.